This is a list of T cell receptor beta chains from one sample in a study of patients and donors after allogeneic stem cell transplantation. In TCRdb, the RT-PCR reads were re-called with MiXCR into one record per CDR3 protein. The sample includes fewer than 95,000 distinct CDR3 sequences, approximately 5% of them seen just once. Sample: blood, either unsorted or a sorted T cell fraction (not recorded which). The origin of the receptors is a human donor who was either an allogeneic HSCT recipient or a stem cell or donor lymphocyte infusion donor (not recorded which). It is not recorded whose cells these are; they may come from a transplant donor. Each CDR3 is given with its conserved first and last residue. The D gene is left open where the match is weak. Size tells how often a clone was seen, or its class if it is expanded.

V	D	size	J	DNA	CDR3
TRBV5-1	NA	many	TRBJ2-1	TGCGCCAGCAGCTTGCAGGACACCTCCTACAATGAGCAGTTCTTC	CASSLQDTSYNEQFF
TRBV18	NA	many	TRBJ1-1	TGTGCCAGCTCACCGTCCGGGCAGGGTAACACTGAAGCTTTCTTT	CASSPSGQGNTEAFF
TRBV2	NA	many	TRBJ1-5	TGTGCCAGCAGTACGGAGGAACCTCAGCCCCAGCATTTT	CASSTEEPQPQHF
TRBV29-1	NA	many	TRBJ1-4	TGCAGCGCCTCAGCAACTAATGAAAAACTGTTTTTT	CSASATNEKLFF
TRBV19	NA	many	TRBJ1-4	TGTGCCAGTAGTATTCCCACGAATTTCCGTGAAAAACTGTTTTTT	CASSIPTNFREKLFF
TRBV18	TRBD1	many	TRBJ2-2	TGTGCCAGCTCACCAAGGGGACAGGGGGCATCCGGGGAGCTGTTTTTT	CASSPRGQGASGELFF
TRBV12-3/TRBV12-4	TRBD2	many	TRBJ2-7	TGTGCCAGCAGTTTAGCCCTAAGCGGGAGCAACGAGCAGTACTTC	CASSLALSGSNEQYF
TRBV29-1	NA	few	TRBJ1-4	TGCAGCGTTGAAACCCGGGTTGGAGGTGAAAAACTGTTTTTT	CSVETRVGGEKLFF
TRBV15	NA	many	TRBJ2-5	TGTGCCACCGCCGGTTGGCCGTACCTCGAAGAGACCCAGTACTTC	CATAGWPYLEETQYF
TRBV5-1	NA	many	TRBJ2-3	TGCGCCAGCAGCTACAGGGCGACAGATACGCAGTATTTT	CASSYRATDTQYF
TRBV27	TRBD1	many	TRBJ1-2	TGTGCCAGCAGTGACAGGGGGCTCTATGGCTACACCTTC	CASSDRGLYGYTF
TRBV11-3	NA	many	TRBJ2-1	TGTGCCAGCAGCCCCCAGGGCTCTTACAATGAGCAGTTCTTC	CASSPQGSYNEQFF
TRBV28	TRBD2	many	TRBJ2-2	TGTGCCAGCAGTTCCTCCCGACTAGCAGGGACCGGGGAGCTGTTTTTT	CASSSSRLAGTGELFF
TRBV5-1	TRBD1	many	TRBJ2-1	TGCGCCAGCAGCTCAGTTGGGACAGTTGGGAATGAGCAGTTCTTC	CASSSVGTVGNEQFF
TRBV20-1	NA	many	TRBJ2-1	TGCAGTGCTAGAGATTTGGACTCAGACAATGAGCAGTTCTTC	CSARDLDSDNEQFF
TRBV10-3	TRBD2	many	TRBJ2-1	TGTGCCTCCAGGGGAGCGGGGGAGGGTAGCTCCTACAATGAGCAGTTCTTC	CASRGAGEGSSYNEQFF